This TCR beta chain was identified in a study of Graves' ophthalmopathy and Graves' hyperthyroidism. Broader study findings: For separating ophthalmopathy from stable hyperthyroidism, a 13-signature model gave around 86% sensitivity and about 82% specificity. It was with approximately 69% sensitivity and approximately 72% specificity that the model predicted ophthalmopathy progression.

Patients were left out if they had other autoimmune diseases, uncontrolled infections, pregnancy or lactation. Diagnosis relied on clinical symptoms, serum thyroxine, TRAb, thyroid ultrasound and orbital computed tomography. The CDR3 loop spans 16 amino acids. The germline V gene has CDR1 LNHDA and CDR2 SQIVND (reference sequence). V lost 3 bases, J lost 1 base, and 15 bases lay in between. This clonotype was observed at least ten times. Its antigen is currently unknown. RNA served as the template for amplifying TCR beta CDR3 regions. First-round RT-PCR with HTBI primers preceded a second-round multiplex PCR. TCRdb re-called the multiplex PCR reads with MiXCR, one entry per CDR3 protein. The sample carries a few hundred thousand distinct CDR3 sequences, about 16% recorded once.

This receptor was taken from a woman younger than 35 with stable Graves' hyperthyroidism. The chain has TRBV19 and TRBJ1-2, with unresolved D. Sequenced material: peripheral blood. CDR3: CASSIWLGWDNYGYTF. For the CDR3, the DNA is TGTGCCAGTAGTATCTGGCTTGGATGGGATAACTATGGCTACACCTTC.